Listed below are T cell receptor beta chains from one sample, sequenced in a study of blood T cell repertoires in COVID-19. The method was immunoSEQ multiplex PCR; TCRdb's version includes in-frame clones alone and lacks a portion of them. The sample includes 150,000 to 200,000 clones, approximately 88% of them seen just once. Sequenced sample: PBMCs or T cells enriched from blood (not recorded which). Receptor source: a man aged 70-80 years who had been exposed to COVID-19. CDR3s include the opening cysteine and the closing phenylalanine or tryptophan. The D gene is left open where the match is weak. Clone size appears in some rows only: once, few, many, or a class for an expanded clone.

TGTGCCAGCAGACTAGAGGCGACCAATTCACCCCTCCACTTT | CASRLEATNSPLHF | TRBV27 | - | TRBJ1-6 | -
TGTGCCAGCAGTGCGGGACCGCCTGCGAGGTCCTACAATGAGCAGTTCTTC | CASSAGPPARSYNEQFF | TRBV27 | - | TRBJ2-1 | once
TGTGCCAGCAGTGATTTTAACCGGGGGGGTAACTATGGCTACACCTTC | CASSDFNRGGNYGYTF | TRBV2 | - | TRBJ1-2 | few
TGTGCCCTTGGACAGGGCTGTGAGCAGTTCTTC | CALGQGCEQFF | TRBV21-1 | - | TRBJ2-1 | -
TGTGCCAGCAGCGCAGCCGGCAGGGGTGGTCAGCCCCAGCATTTT | CASSAAGRGGQPQHF | TRBV7-9 | - | TRBJ1-5 | -
TGTGCCAGCAGCCGGAGCGGGGGCTCAGATACGCAGTATTTT | CASSRSGGSDTQYF | TRBV5-5 | TRBD2 | TRBJ2-3 | -
TGTGCCAGCAGTCCCCCGAGCGGGGGACTCTACAATGAGCAGTTCTTC | CASSPPSGGLYNEQFF | TRBV2 | TRBD2 | TRBJ2-1 | few
TGTGCCAGTAGTGGGCAACAGACAGGGCGAAATCAGCCCCAGCATTTT | CASSGQQTGRNQPQHF | TRBV19 | TRBD1 | TRBJ1-5 | -
TGTGCCAGCAGAAGGGGGGGTAGTCAGCCCCAGCATTTT | CASRRGGSQPQHF | TRBV6-5 | - | TRBJ1-5 | -
TGCAGCGTTTTAAAATCCATCGGAGACGGCTATGGCTACACCTTC | CSVLKSIGDGYGYTF | TRBV29-1 | - | TRBJ1-2 | -
TGTGCCAGCAGCCAAGATGGGACTACCCAAGAGACCCAGTACTTC | CASSQDGTTQETQYF | TRBV4-2 | TRBD2 | TRBJ2-5 | few
TGTGCCACCAGGGGGGAGGGGAACATTCAGTACTTC | CATRGEGNIQYF | TRBV15 | TRBD2 | TRBJ2-4 | -
TGTGCCAGCAGCCCGCGGGGACGTGAAGCTTTCTTT | CASSPRGREAFF | TRBV3-1/TRBV3-2 | - | TRBJ1-1 | -
TGCGCCAGCAGTGAGTCGAGGGTGAGCACAGATACGCAGTATTTT | CASSESRVSTDTQYF | TRBV10-1 | - | TRBJ2-3 | -
TGTGCCATCAGGTTGGACTTAAGCACAGATACGCAGTATTTT | CAIRLDLSTDTQYF | TRBV10-3 | - | TRBJ2-3 | -
TGCAGCGTGAGGACACATACCTACGAGCAGTACTTC | CSVRTHTYEQYF | TRBV29-1 | - | TRBJ2-7 | -
TGTGCCAGCAGTTTCGGTCCTGATTCACCCCTCCACTTT | CASSFGPDSPLHF | TRBV27 | - | TRBJ1-6 | -
TGTGCCAGCAGCTTGGACTACACCGGGGAGCTGTTTTTT | CASSLDYTGELFF | TRBV11-2 | - | TRBJ2-2 | once
TGTGCCAGCAGCATTGACAGCCTAGCCAAAAACATTCAGTACTTC | CASSIDSLAKNIQYF | TRBV28 | - | TRBJ2-4 | -
TGTGCCAGCAGCCTGCGGGGGGGCCGGGGGGAGACCCAGTACTTC | CASSLRGGRGETQYF | TRBV11-3 | TRBD2 | TRBJ2-5 | -
TGTGCCCGCAGGGGGCTTCACACCGGGGAGCTGTTTTTT | CARRGLHTGELFF | TRBV30 | TRBD1 | TRBJ2-2 | -
TGTGCCAGCAGCTTAATAAGGGCCCAGGCGGGGAATGAGCAGTTCTTC | CASSLIRAQAGNEQFF | TRBV7-6 | - | TRBJ2-1 | -
TGTGCCAGCAGCGCCTTTAACACTGAAGCTTTCTTT | CASSAFNTEAFF | TRBV9 | - | TRBJ1-1 | few
TGTGCCAGCAGCCGATATCATACAGGGGTGGTTCACAATGAGCAGTTCTTC | CASSRYHTGVVHNEQFF | TRBV21-1 | - | TRBJ2-1 | -